A selection of T cell receptor beta chains follows, all from one sample in a study of blood T cell repertoires in COVID-19. Clones were read by immunoSEQ multiplex PCR, and TCRdb kept only the in-frame ones, dropping some. This table holds around 220,000 clones, roughly 90% found once. Material for sequencing was PBMCs or T cells enriched from blood (not recorded which). Every receptor here comes from a man younger than 40 who had been exposed to COVID-19. The conserved cysteine and the conserved F or W are not part of the CDR3 here. The D gene is left open where the match is weak.

J | D | V | CDR3
TRBJ1-5 | NA | TRBV19 | ASSRDTHQPQH
TRBJ1-3 | TRBD1 | TRBV4-3 | ASSQESRGSGNTIY
TRBJ1-1 | NA | TRBV19 | ASSIGGRMNTEAF
TRBJ1-3 | TRBD1 | TRBV15 | ATSIRQGAPGNTIY
TRBJ2-2 | NA | TRBV5-6 | ASSLLYPGELF
TRBJ1-5 | NA | TRBV6-5 | ASRPTGKSQPQH
TRBJ1-2 | NA | TRBV6-4 | ASSPGVNYGYT
TRBJ1-2 | NA | TRBV21-1 | ASILDSQRPDGYT
TRBJ1-4 | NA | TRBV11-2 | ASSPTLGHEKLF
TRBJ1-1 | NA | TRBV3-1/TRBV3-2 | ASSQETLRDSPWNTEAF
TRBJ2-7 | TRBD1 | TRBV29-1 | SVPGQGYEQY
TRBJ1-2 | TRBD1 | TRBV6-1 | ASSGQRAGGGEGYT
TRBJ2-2 | NA | TRBV5-1 | ASSPFPGELF
TRBJ1-5 | TRBD1 | TRBV15 | ATNTPGGQPQH
TRBJ2-7 | NA | TRBV19 | ASSTEGQPPYYEQY
TRBJ2-1 | TRBD1 | TRBV5-4 | ASSLQGMGYNEQF
TRBJ2-1 | NA | TRBV7-3 | ASSLNHLQGMGQF
TRBJ1-1 | TRBD1 | TRBV10-3 | AIRRDRGGDTEAF
TRBJ1-4 | NA | TRBV6-5 | ASNNLGEKLF
TRBJ1-3 | NA | TRBV4-1 | ASQSPGAGNTIY
TRBJ1-2 | NA | TRBV7-6 | ASSLEAWTAVSNYGYT
TRBJ1-6 | NA | TRBV4-1 | ASSQEWSRINSYNSPLH
TRBJ2-2 | NA | TRBV5-4 | ASSSSGAGGELF
TRBJ2-6 | NA | TRBV6-5 | ASRLNSGANVLT
TRBJ2-1 | NA | TRBV4-2 | ASSQDSLNEQF
TRBJ1-2 | NA | TRBV28 | ASSGTGGRENYGYT
TRBJ2-1 | NA | TRBV5-1 | ASSSASSYFRSYNEQF
TRBJ1-5 | TRBD1 | TRBV2 | ASSPGGLPQH
TRBJ2-5 | NA | TRBV10-3 | AISPGSQETQY
TRBJ1-4 | NA | TRBV30 | AWNLKEAGLNEKLF
TRBJ2-2 | NA | TRBV4-2 | ASRTETRPGTGELF
TRBJ2-3 | TRBD2 | TRBV5-6 | ASSFWLAGYTDTQY
TRBJ2-7 | NA | TRBV27 | ASSLWIGSGISEQY
TRBJ2-1 | NA | TRBV5-6 | ASSLGWQNEQF
TRBJ2-1 | TRBD1 | TRBV6-5 | ASSRTGKLNEQF
TRBJ1-4 | NA | TRBV18 | ASSPQPPGARSEKLF
TRBJ1-1 | TRBD1 | TRBV29-1 | SAEFTGTVLTEAF
TRBJ1-5 | NA | TRBV19 | ASSATRGGPQH
TRBJ1-4 | NA | TRBV10-3 | AISQTGRATNEKLF
TRBJ1-1 | NA | TRBV27 | ASSTYDRTNTEAF
TRBJ1-1 | TRBD1 | TRBV18 | ASSPLGQGTEAF
TRBJ2-7 | TRBD2 | TRBV9 | ASSPRGGSYEQY
TRBJ2-1 | NA | TRBV5-5 | ASSFGAGAGPDNEQF
TRBJ1-2 | TRBD1 | TRBV10-3 | AISEDREGYT
TRBJ1-6 | NA | TRBV30 | AWRAPGLPNSPLH
TRBJ1-4 | TRBD1 | TRBV4-3 | ASSQGWGQSDEKLF
TRBJ1-6 | NA | TRBV6-2/TRBV6-3 | ASSYSILQGTKSRVPLH